The 22 T cell receptor beta chains reported below all come from one sample, sequenced in a study of T-cell memory formation after mild COVID-19. TCRdb re-derived calls from the 5' RACE reads in MiXCR, one entry per CDR3 protein. The table shows tens of thousands of distinct CDR3 sequences, with 25% to 30% occurring only once. Sequencing was done on a sample of PBMCs or a T cell subset sorted from them (not recorded which). These receptors all come from a young man who had mild COVID-19 (a few samples of this study predate the infection). Cell type and time point are not known.

This chain connects TRBV9 to TRBJ2-3; 7 nucleotides line up with TRBD1. The CDR3 runs to 15 residues. With V trimmed by 3 bases and J by 1 base, 5 bases remained unmatched. The germline V gene has CDR1 SGDLS and CDR2 YYNGEE. As DNA, the CDR3 is TGTGCCAGCAGCGGAAAAGGGGGCCGCACAGATACGCAGTATTTT. Encoded protein: CASSGKGGRTDTQYF. The full variable domain, its missing parts supplied by reference TRBV9 and TRBJ2-3, is DSGVTQTPKHLITATGQRVTLRCSPRSGDLSVYWYQQSLDQGLQFLIQYYNGEERAKGNILERFSAQQFPDLHSELNLSSLELGDSALYFCASSGKGGRTDTQYFGPGTRLTVL.

V is TRBV2 and J is TRBJ1-1; D is unresolved. V was clipped by 6 bases and J by 7 bases, with 6 bases between them. The CDR3 runs 10 residues. Germline V gene lookup returns CDR1 SNHLY and CDR2 FYNNEI. CDR3 loop: CASSRGEAFF. CDR3 DNA sequence: TGTGCCAGCAGCCGGGGTGAAGCTTTCTTT. Complete variable domain (other parts from reference TRBV2 and TRBJ1-1): EPEVTQTPSHQVTQMGQEVILRCVPISNHLYFYWYRQILGQKVEFLVSFYNNEISEKSEIFDDQFSVERPDGSNFTLKIRSTKLEDSAMYFCASSRGEAFFGQGTRLTVV.

The chain combines TRBV11-2 with TRBJ2-4; no firm D call. This CDR3 has 15 residues. Trimming took 4 bases from V and 1 from J, leaving 11 bases between them. Germline assignment: CDR1 SGHAT and CDR2 FQNNGV. The CDR3 sequence is CASSSKMGAKNIQYF. CDR3 sequence (DNA): TGTGCCAGCAGCTCAAAGATGGGGGCCAAAAACATTCAGTACTTC.

The chain employs TRBV30 and TRBJ1-5, with D unresolved. Germline-derived CDR1 and CDR2 are GTSNPN and SVGIG (reference sequence). The CDR3 is 17 amino acids. V lost 0 bases and J lost 5, with 20 bases in between. CDR3 sequence: CAWSVRGVRSLDQPQHF. The CDR3 DNA is TGTGCCTGGAGTGTACGGGGAGTCAGGAGCCTGGATCAGCCCCAGCATTTT.

V usage is TRBV29-1 and J usage is TRBJ2-7; 7 bases map to TRBD1. V trimming: 6 bases; J trimming: 2 bases; junction bases outside the gene matches: 7. CDR3 length equals 13 residues. Germline values: CDR1 SQVTM, CDR2 ANQGSEA. The CDR3 protein is CSVTGANAYEQYF. CDR3 DNA: TGCAGCGTCACAGGGGCCAATGCCTACGAGCAGTACTTC.

The V call is TRBV7-3, the J call TRBJ2-3, with D possibly being TRBD2 (5 bases). The CDR3 totals 15 residues. Trimming stripped 2 bases from V and 0 bases from J, with 9 bases between. Germline CDR1 is SGHTA and CDR2 is FQGTGA. CDR3 residues: CASSLLSGSTDTQYF. The CDR3 DNA sequence: TGTGCCAGCAGCTTACTTTCGGGGAGCACAGATACGCAGTATTTT. Based on the CDR3 plus reference TRBV7-3 and TRBJ2-3, the full variable domain is GAGVSQTPSNKVTEKGKYVELRCDPISGHTALYWYRQSLGQGPEFLIYFQGTGAADDSGLPNDRFFAVRPEGSVSTLKIQRTERGDSAVYLCASSLLSGSTDTQYFGPGTRLTVL.

This clonotype was found a few times. CDR3 residues: CASSRDSRLSSYEQYF. DNA of the CDR3: TGTGCCAGCAGCCGGGACAGTCGGCTCAGCTCCTACGAGCAGTACTTC. J is TRBJ2-7 and V is TRBV12-3 or TRBV12-4, with TRBD1 matching 7 bases. The CDR3 runs 16 residues. J lost 0 bases, V lost 6 bases, and 11 bases had no gene match.

This chain uses TRBV6-5 with TRBJ1-2; no reliable D call. Per germline, CDR1 MNHEY and CDR2 SVGAGI. The CDR3 totals 14 residues. V shed 2 bases and J shed 6 bases, with 13 bases lying between them. CDR3 loop: CASSYGAGSDGYTF. The CDR3 bases are TGTGCCAGCAGTTACGGCGCAGGATCTGATGGCTACACCTTC.

The chain carries TRBV12-3 or TRBV12-4 and TRBJ2-5; tentative D call: TRBD2 (5 bases). V dropped 5 bases and J dropped 4 bases, with 14 bases sitting between them. CDR3 length: 14 residues. CDR3 coding DNA: TGTGCCAGCAGTCCGTTACTAGATCGAGAGACCCAGTACTTC. Protein product: CASSPLLDRETQYF.

This clonotype turned up a few times. The J gene is TRBJ1-2, the V gene TRBV9; tentative D call: TRBD1 (6 bases). The CDR3 totals 16 residues. Per germline, CDR1 SGDLS and CDR2 YYNGEE. V gave up 0 bases and J gave up 4 bases, with 16 bases separating them. The CDR3 coding sequence is TGTGCCAGCAGCGTAGATCACGGGACACCTCTCTATGGCTACACCTTC. This gives the protein CASSVDHGTPLYGYTF.

This clonotype was counted only a few times. The V call is TRBV7-6, the J call TRBJ2-2; D call uncertain. The V gene's germline CDR1 is SGHVS and CDR2 FNYEAQ. The CDR3 sequence is 14 residues long. The V and J ends lost 1 base and 6 bases respectively, with 9 bases between them. CDR3 region: CASSLVGSPGELFF. CDR3 in DNA: TGTGCCAGCAGCTTAGTAGGGTCCCCCGGGGAGCTGTTTTTT.

The rearrangement joins TRBV5-1 to TRBJ2-7, with a tentative D call TRBD1 (6 bases). Germline CDR1 is SGHRS and CDR2 is YFSETQ. CDR3 length equals 14 residues. V shed 4 bases and J shed 2 bases, with 13 bases lying between them. DNA for the CDR3: TGCGCCAGCAGCCAGATGGCAGGGGCCTACGAGCAGTACTTC. As protein: CASSQMAGAYEQYF.

The chain employs TRBV6-5 and TRBJ2-1; D is perhaps TRBD1 or TRBD2 (5 bases each). V was clipped by 6 bases and J by 7 bases, with 13 bases between them. The CDR3 is 13 residues long. CDR1 is MNHEY and CDR2 is SVGAGI in the germline V gene. The CDR3 is CASSPWGGNEQFF. As DNA, the CDR3 is TGTGCCAGCAGCCCCTGGGGCGGGAATGAGCAGTTCTTC.

This chain connects TRBV6-5 to TRBJ1-1, with D maybe TRBD1 (5 bases). The CDR3 loop spans 14 amino acids. Looked up from germline, CDR1 is MNHEY and CDR2 is SVGAGI. V was clipped by 2 bases and J by 1 base, with 8 bases between them. The CDR3 is CASSYRGSNTEAFF. In nucleotides, the CDR3 is TGTGCCAGCAGTTACCGGGGGTCGAACACTGAAGCTTTCTTT.

This clonotype was seen only a few times. CDR3 loop: CASRPSEQYF. CDR3 nucleotides: TGTGCCAGCAGGCCTTCCGAGCAGTACTTC. The chain is built from TRBV21-1 and TRBJ2-7. TRBV21-1 is a recognized pseudogene. CDR3 length: 10 amino acids.

This sequence joins TRBV11-3 and TRBJ2-1; D gene ambiguous. V lost 5 bases, J lost 7 bases, and 12 bases lay in between. Germline assignment: CDR1 SGHNT and CDR2 YENEEA. The CDR3 is made up of 13 amino acids. The CDR3 sequence: CASSPSGWNEQFF. CDR3 bases: TGTGCCAGCAGCCCCTCCGGGTGGAATGAGCAGTTCTTC.

V gene TRBV20-1 combines with J gene TRBJ1-3; maybe TRBD1 (6 bases). This CDR3 spans 14 amino acids. V lost 4 bases to trimming and J lost 0 bases, with 10 bases between them. Germline V lookup: CDR1 DFQATT, CDR2 SNEGSKA (reference sequence). Here the CDR3 reads CSAKDRTSGNTIYF. CDR3 coding DNA: TGCAGTGCTAAAGACAGGACCTCTGGAAACACCATATATTTT.

The CDR3 is CASSQAPRGDEQYF. For the CDR3, the DNA is TGTGCCAGCAGCCAAGCCCCTCGCGGGGACGAGCAGTACTTC. The chain uses TRBV4-2 and TRBJ2-7, with D possibly TRBD2 on 6 matching bases. There are 14 residues in the CDR3. V was shortened by 1 base and J by 5 bases, with 12 bases between the two germline ends. Germline loops: CDR1 LGHNA, CDR2 YNFKEQ.

The chain couples TRBV6-5 to TRBJ2-5; no reliable D call. The CDR3 covers 13 residues. V shed 2 bases and J shed 7 bases, with 11 bases lying between them. Germline CDR1 reads MNHEY; CDR2 reads SVGAGI. In DNA form, the CDR3 reads TGTGCCAGCAGTTACGGGGATCTTGGGACCCAGTACTTC. It encodes CASSYGDLGTQYF.

This clonotype was counted a single time. The CDR3 nucleotides are TGTGCCAGCGATAGTCACAGGGGGCCGGCGAACACTGAAGCTTTCTTT. This translates into CASDSHRGPANTEAFF. The chain combines TRBV19 with TRBJ1-1; 9 bases line up with TRBD1. CDR1 and CDR2 from the germline V gene are LNHDA and SQIVND (reference sequence). The CDR3 consists of 16 residues. Trimming cost V 9 bases and J 1 base; bases outside gene matches: 12.

This clonotype occurred a few times. The rearrangement uses TRBV28 and TRBJ2-7; D is possibly TRBD1 or TRBD2 (5 bases each). With 3 bases removed from V and 0 bases from J, the gap between germline ends came to 21 bases. This CDR3 is built from 18 residues. CDR1 is MDHEN and CDR2 is SYDVKM in the germline V gene. CDR3 sequence: CASSFAGSGPSSSYEQYV. The CDR3 DNA follows: TGTGCCAGCAGTTTTGCCGGGTCGGGGCCATCGAGCTCCTACGAGCAGTACGTC.

This clonotype occurred a few times. V gene TRBV6-5 combines with J gene TRBJ2-1, with D tentatively TRBD1 or TRBD2 (5 bases each). The CDR3 loop spans 16 amino acids. CDR1 and CDR2 from the germline V gene are MNHEY and SVGAGI. Trimming stripped 0 bases from V and 6 bases from J, with 15 bases between. In DNA, the CDR3 is TGTGCCAGCAGTTACTCGGAGGTTAGGGGCTCCAATGAGCAGTTCTTC. Translated, it gives CASSYSEVRGSNEQFF.